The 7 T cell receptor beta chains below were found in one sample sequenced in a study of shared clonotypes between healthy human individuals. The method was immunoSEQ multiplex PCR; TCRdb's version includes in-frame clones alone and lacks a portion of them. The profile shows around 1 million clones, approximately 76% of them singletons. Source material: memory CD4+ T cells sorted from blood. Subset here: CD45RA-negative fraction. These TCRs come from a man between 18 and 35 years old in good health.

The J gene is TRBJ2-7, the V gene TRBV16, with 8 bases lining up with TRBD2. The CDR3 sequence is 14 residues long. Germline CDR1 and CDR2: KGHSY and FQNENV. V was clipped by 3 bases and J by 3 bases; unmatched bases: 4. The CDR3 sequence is CASSQVAGGYEQYF. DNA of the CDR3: TGTGCCAGCAGCCAGGTCGCGGGAGGCTACGAGCAGTACTTC.

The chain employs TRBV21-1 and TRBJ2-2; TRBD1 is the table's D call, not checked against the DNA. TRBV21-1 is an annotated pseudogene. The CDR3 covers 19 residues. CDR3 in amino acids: CASSSKCRDRTSNTGELFF. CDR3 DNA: TGTGCCAGCAGCAGTAAGTGCCGGGACAGAACCTCGAACACCGGGGAGCTGTTTTTT.

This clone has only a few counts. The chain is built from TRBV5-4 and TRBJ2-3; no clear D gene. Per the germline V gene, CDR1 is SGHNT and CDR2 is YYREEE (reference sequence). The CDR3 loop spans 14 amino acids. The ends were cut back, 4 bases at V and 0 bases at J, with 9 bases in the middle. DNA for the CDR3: TGTGCCAGCAGCCCCCCCCATAGCACAGATACGCAGTATTTT. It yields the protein CASSPPHSTDTQYF.

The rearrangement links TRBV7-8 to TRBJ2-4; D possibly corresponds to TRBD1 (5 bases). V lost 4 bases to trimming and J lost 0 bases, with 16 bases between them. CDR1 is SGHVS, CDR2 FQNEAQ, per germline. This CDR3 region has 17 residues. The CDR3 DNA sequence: TGTGCCAGCAGCTCCTCTCAGGGCCGGCTAGCCAAAAACATTCAGTACTTC. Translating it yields CASSSSQGRLAKNIQYF.

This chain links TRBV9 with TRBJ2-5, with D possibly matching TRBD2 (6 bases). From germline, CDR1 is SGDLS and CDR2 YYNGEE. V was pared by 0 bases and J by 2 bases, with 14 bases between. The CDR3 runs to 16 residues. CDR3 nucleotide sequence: TGTGCCAGCAGCGTAGGGTTGCGGGCGGGACAAGAGACCCAGTACTTC. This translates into CASSVGLRAGQETQYF.

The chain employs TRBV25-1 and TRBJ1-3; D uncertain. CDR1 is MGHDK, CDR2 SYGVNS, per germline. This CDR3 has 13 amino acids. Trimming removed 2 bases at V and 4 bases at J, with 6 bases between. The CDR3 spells CASSENKGNTIYF. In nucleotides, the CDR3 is TGTGCCAGCAGTGAAAACAAGGGAAACACCATATATTTT.

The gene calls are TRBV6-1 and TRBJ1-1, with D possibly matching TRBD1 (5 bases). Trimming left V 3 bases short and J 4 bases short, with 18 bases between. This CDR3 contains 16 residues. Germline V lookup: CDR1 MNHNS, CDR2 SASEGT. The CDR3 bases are TGTGCCAGCAGTGACGGGGGGGGACCGCAAGGCACTGAAGCTTTCTTT. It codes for CASSDGGGPQGTEAFF.